Following are 28 T cell receptor beta chains from one sample sequenced in a study of early T cells in non-severe SARS-CoV-2 infection. TCRdb re-called the 5' RACE reads through MiXCR, storing one row per CDR3 protein. The data contain over 55,000 distinct CDR3 sequences, about 9.3% of them seen just once; the ten biggest clones take up over 0.95%. The sequenced sample was whole blood. The receptors were gathered from an adult who was a healthcare worker with PCR-confirmed SARS-CoV-2 infection or an uninfected control (not recorded which).

The table lists this clonotype with a few counts. The J gene is TRBJ2-1, the V gene TRBV12-5; D is unclear. Germline loops: CDR1 LGHNT, CDR2 FRNRAP. The ends were cut back, 0 bases at V and 1 base at J, with 10 bases in the middle. The CDR3 is 16 residues long. The CDR3 is CASGLVPDRSYNEQFF. In DNA, the CDR3 is TGTGCTAGTGGTTTGGTACCCGATAGGTCCTACAATGAGCAGTTCTTC.

The J gene is TRBJ2-3, the V gene TRBV7-3; D possibly matches TRBD1 or TRBD2 (5 bases each). This CDR3 spans 15 amino acids. The germline gives CDR1 SGHTA, CDR2 FQGTGA. V was clipped by 5 bases and J by 0 bases, with 12 bases between them. CDR3 sequence (DNA): TGTGCCAGCAGCGCGTTGGGGACGAGCACAGATACGCAGTATTTT. Translated, it gives CASSALGTSTDTQYF. Full variable domain (outside the CDR3, taken from reference TRBV7-3 and TRBJ2-3): GAGVSQTPSNKVTEKGKYVELRCDPISGHTALYWYRQSLGQGPEFLIYFQGTGAADDSGLPNDRFFAVRPEGSVSTLKIQRTERGDSAVYLCASSALGTSTDTQYFGPGTRLTVL.

This clonotype was seen at least ten times. V and J are TRBV28 and TRBJ2-3; D gene unclear. The V end was cut by 2 bases, the J end by 1 base, with 13 bases between. CDR1 and CDR2 (germline): MDHEN, SYDVKM. The CDR3 spans 16 residues. The CDR3 region is CASSLGPWSGTDTQYF. Here the CDR3 DNA reads TGTGCCAGCAGTTTAGGGCCGTGGTCTGGCACAGATACGCAGTATTTT.

The chain uses TRBV10-2 and TRBJ2-7, with D possibly being TRBD1 (6 bases). Germline lookup yields CDR1 WSHSY and CDR2 SAAADI. This CDR3 spans 12 amino acids. The germline V and J ends were trimmed by 6 bases and 7 bases, with 13 bases remaining between them. CDR3 DNA sequence: TGCGCCAGCAGCCCAGGGGCGAGAGAGCAGTACGTC. This encodes CASSPGAREQYV.

This clonotype turned up a few times. The chain has TRBV12-3 or TRBV12-4 and TRBJ2-5, with D perhaps TRBD1 (6 bases). V dropped 2 bases and J dropped 1 base, with 11 bases sitting between them. This CDR3 has 15 amino acids. The CDR3 is CASSLTGGSQETQYF. The CDR3, as DNA: TGTGCCAGCAGTTTAACTGGGGGCTCCCAAGAGACCCAGTACTTC.

This clonotype has more than one count but fewer than ten. The chain recombines TRBV4-1 with TRBJ2-2; tentative D call: TRBD1 (6 bases). Per the germline V gene, CDR1 is MGHRA and CDR2 is YSYEKL. This CDR3 region has 15 residues. Trimming left V 6 bases short and J 2 bases short, with 13 bases between. The CDR3 coding sequence is TGCGCCAGCAGTAGAGAGACAGGCAACACCGGGGAGCTGTTTTTT. This gives the protein CASSRETGNTGELFF.

This clonotype was recorded a few times. The gene calls are TRBV2 and TRBJ2-2; TRBD2 matches at 7 bases. CDR3 length equals 15 residues. The V gene end was trimmed by 0 bases and the J gene end by 2 bases; junction bases not matched to a gene: 0. Germline V lookup: CDR1 SNHLY, CDR2 FYNNEI. Here the CDR3 DNA reads TGTGCCAGCAGTGAAGCGGGACTAAACACCGGGGAGCTGTTTTTT. Translated, it gives CASSEAGLNTGELFF.

The chain recombines TRBV29-1 with TRBJ2-5; maybe TRBD1 (5 bases). Trimming shortened V by 6 bases and J by 4 bases, and 15 bases separated the two germline ends. The CDR3 length is 13 residues. Germline V lookup: CDR1 SQVTM, CDR2 ANQGSEA. The CDR3 spells CSVTAGLRETQYF. As DNA, the CDR3 is TGCAGCGTAACCGCAGGGTTACGAGAGACCCAGTACTTC.

The chain joins TRBV11-2 to TRBJ2-3; weak D call: TRBD2 (5 bases). There are 14 residues in the CDR3. The germline gives CDR1 SGHAT, CDR2 FQNNGV. Trimming took off 5 bases at V and 0 bases at J, with 9 bases between the two ends. The CDR3 loop reads CASSLTRSTDTQYF. The CDR3 coding sequence is TGTGCCAGCAGCCTTACTAGAAGCACAGATACGCAGTATTTT.

This clonotype came up a few times. Here the CDR3 reads CASRQAGGNTIYF. DNA for the CDR3: TGTGCCAGCAGACAGGCCGGCGGAAACACCATATATTTT. The V and J genes are TRBV6-1 and TRBJ1-3; D possibly corresponds to TRBD1 (5 bases). This CDR3 has 13 amino acids. The V end lost 6 bases, the J end lost 4 bases, and 10 bases lay between the germline ends. From germline, CDR1 is MNHNS and CDR2 SASEGT.

A few counts support this clonotype. The chain's CDR3 is CASSDHGLSGQETQYF. In nucleotides, the CDR3 is TGCGCCAGCAGTGACCACGGACTTAGCGGCCAAGAGACCCAGTACTTC. This sequence joins TRBV10-1 and TRBJ2-5; maybe TRBD2 (6 bases). With 3 bases removed from V and 1 base from J, the gap between germline ends came to 15 bases. This CDR3 comprises 16 residues. CDR1 is WNHNN and CDR2 is SYGVQD in the germline V gene (reference sequence).

The chain is built from TRBV7-2 and TRBJ2-2; 7 bases align to TRBD2. V lost 4 bases to trimming and J lost 0 bases; unmatched junction nucleotides: 5. The CDR3 runs to 16 residues. Looked up from germline, CDR1 is SGHTA and CDR2 is FQGNSA. This CDR3 reads CASSSRTSANTGELFF. DNA for the CDR3: TGTGCCAGCAGCTCGCGCACTAGCGCGAACACCGGGGAGCTGTTTTTT. Combining the CDR3 with reference TRBV7-2 and TRBJ2-2 gives the whole variable domain GAGVSQSPSNKVTEKGKDVELRCDPISGHTALYWYRQSLGQGLEFLIYFQGNSAPDKSGLPSDRFSAERTGGSVSTLTIQRTQQEDSAVYLCASSSRTSANTGELFFGEGSRLTVL.

The chain is built from TRBV20-1 and TRBJ2-3; 8 bases match TRBD1. V shed 6 bases, J shed 4 bases, and the junction held 6 bases outside the gene matches. Per the germline V gene, CDR1 is DFQATT and CDR2 is SNEGSKA (reference sequence). The CDR3 spans 13 residues. CDR3 coding DNA: TGCAGTGCCGCAGGGGGCAGGGCAGATACGCAGTATTTT. Translation gives CSAAGGRADTQYF.

The chain recombines TRBV12-3 or TRBV12-4 with TRBJ1-5; D unresolved. With 8 bases removed from V and 0 bases from J, the gap between germline ends came to 11 bases. The CDR3 sequence is 14 residues long. CDR3 DNA sequence: TGTGCCAGCTCCATTCTCTATAGCAATCAGCCCCAGCATTTT. Residues: CASSILYSNQPQHF.

This clonotype has more than one count but fewer than ten. The chain combines TRBV29-1 with TRBJ1-3; perhaps TRBD1 as D (5 bases). The CDR3 extends over 13 amino acids. Looked up from germline, CDR1 is SQVTM and CDR2 is ANQGSEA. With 5 bases removed from V and 4 bases from J, the gap between germline ends came to 12 bases. The CDR3 sequence: CSVRGVAGNTIYF. CDR3 sequence (DNA): TGCAGCGTTAGGGGTGTCGCAGGAAACACCATATATTTT. Full variable domain (remainder filled in from reference TRBV29-1 and TRBJ1-3): SAVISQKPSRDICQRGTSLTIQCQVDSQVTMMFWYRQQPGQSLTLIATANQGSEATYESGFVIDKFPISRPNLTFSTLTVSNMSPEDSSIYLCSVRGVAGNTIYFGEGSWLTVV.

J is TRBJ1-1 and V is TRBV6-5, with TRBD1 matching 7 bases. The ends lost 6 bases at V and 9 bases at J; junction bases unmatched: 10. The germline V gene has CDR1 MNHEY and CDR2 SVGAGI. This CDR3 has 13 residues. In nucleotides, the CDR3 is TGTGCCAGCAGACCAACCGGGACAGATAAAGCTTTCTTT. Protein sequence: CASRPTGTDKAFF.

The chain is built from TRBV2 and TRBJ2-5, with 8 nucleotides matching TRBD1. This CDR3 has 17 amino acids. J lost 1 base, V lost 2 bases, and 9 bases had no gene match. Per the germline V gene, CDR1 is SNHLY and CDR2 is FYNNEI. CDR3 sequence (DNA): TGTGCCAGCAGTGAATTGTCAGGGGGCGCCCCCCAAGAGACCCAGTACTTC. This sequence encodes CASSELSGGAPQETQYF. Full variable domain (missing parts from reference TRBV2 and TRBJ2-5): EPEVTQTPSHQVTQMGQEVILRCVPISNHLYFYWYRQILGQKVEFLVSFYNNEISEKSEIFDDQFSVERPDGSNFTLKIRSTKLEDSAMYFCASSELSGGAPQETQYFGPGTRLLVL.

The V and J genes are TRBV9 and TRBJ2-1; possibly TRBD2 for D (5 bases). Germline lookup yields CDR1 SGDLS and CDR2 YYNGEE. This CDR3 is 17 amino acids long. V lost 2 bases and J 8 bases, leaving 23 bases between the germline ends. The CDR3 sequence: CASSVQPRAPGLDEQFF. CDR3 sequence (DNA): TGTGCCAGCAGCGTCCAACCCCGGGCGCCCGGACTCGATGAGCAGTTCTTC.

CDR3 coding DNA: TGTGCCAGCAGTTTACGGACAGGGTACGAGCAGTACGTC. Translating gives CASSLRTGYEQYV. This chain joins TRBV27 and TRBJ2-7, with TRBD1 matching over 8 bases. The germline V gene encodes CDR1 MNHEY and CDR2 SMNVEV (reference sequence). V shed 2 bases and J 4 bases; nucleotides not matched to a gene: 1. The CDR3 runs 13 residues.

This chain joins TRBV20-1 and TRBJ1-2, with D unclear. The CDR3 loop spans 13 amino acids. The V gene lost 4 bases and the J gene lost 2 bases, with 11 bases spanning the gap. CDR1 is DFQATT, CDR2 SNEGSKA, per germline (reference sequence). The DNA for the CDR3 is TGCAGTGCTACCGTCGCGGTAAACTATGGCTACACCTTC. This sequence encodes CSATVAVNYGYTF.

The chain combines TRBV9 with TRBJ2-5, with 9 bases matching TRBD1. The CDR3 consists of 13 residues. The V gene's germline CDR1 is SGDLS and CDR2 YYNGEE. The V gene end was trimmed by 3 bases and the J gene end by 3 bases; junction bases not matched to a gene: 0. As DNA, the CDR3 is TGTGCCAGCAGCGGGACAGGGGAAGAGACCCAGTACTTC. It is translated as CASSGTGEETQYF.

This clonotype was counted many times. V is TRBV9 and J is TRBJ2-5; 7 bases map to TRBD1. CDR3 size: 15 residues. From germline, CDR1 is SGDLS and CDR2 YYNGEE. Losses at the gene ends were 4 bases for V and 4 bases for J; bases not matched to a gene: 10. The CDR3 is CASSKTPGGRETQYF. Here the CDR3 DNA reads TGTGCCAGCAGCAAAACCCCAGGGGGTAGAGAGACCCAGTACTTC.

This clonotype showed up many times. The CDR3: CASSGIPGSTDTQYF. DNA of the CDR3: TGTGCCAGCAGCGGGATACCCGGTAGCACAGATACGCAGTATTTT. The chain has TRBV9 and TRBJ2-3; D call uncertain. The germline V gene encodes CDR1 SGDLS and CDR2 YYNGEE. V lost 3 bases, J lost 0 bases, and 11 bases lay in between. This CDR3 is built from 15 residues.

This clonotype appeared a few times. The chain carries TRBV10-3 and TRBJ2-1; tentative D call: TRBD1 (6 bases). From germline, CDR1 is ENHRY and CDR2 SYGVKD. V lost 4 bases, J lost 6 bases, and 16 bases lay in between. The CDR3 loop spans 15 amino acids. The CDR3 DNA follows: TGTGCCATCAGTGCCGAACAGGGTTTGGTCAATGAGCAGTTCTTC. Its translation is CAISAEQGLVNEQFF.

The V gene is TRBV2, the J gene TRBJ1-4, with D uncertain. The CDR3 has 14 residues. With 5 bases removed from V and 5 bases from J, the gap between germline ends came to 12 bases. Per the germline V gene, CDR1 is SNHLY and CDR2 is FYNNEI. DNA of the CDR3: TGTGCCAGCAGTAGGATGCGGTCAAATGAAAAACTGTTTTTT. Translated: CASSRMRSNEKLFF.

In this sample, this clonotype turned up a few times. V gene TRBV6-1 combines with J gene TRBJ2-3; no reliable D call. The CDR3 consists of 15 residues. CDR1 is MNHNS and CDR2 is SASEGT in the germline V gene. The V and J ends lost 1 base and 2 bases respectively, with 10 bases between them. CDR3 sequence (DNA): TGTGCCAGCAGTGAAGTGCTGGGATACACAGATACGCAGTATTTT. This sequence encodes CASSEVLGYTDTQYF.

The genes are TRBV24-1 and TRBJ2-2; D gene ambiguous. Trimming took off 2 bases at V and 4 bases at J, with 10 bases between the two ends. The V gene's germline CDR1 is KGHDR and CDR2 SFDVKD. This CDR3 region has 15 residues. CDR3 sequence: CATSDSPRATGELFF. The CDR3 DNA is TGTGCCACCAGTGATTCCCCTCGGGCCACCGGGGAGCTGTTTTTT.

CDR3 loop: CASLAGTSSYEQYV. CDR3 DNA: TGTGCAAGTCTCGCCGGGACGAGCTCCTACGAGCAGTACGTC. This chain joins TRBV12-2 and TRBJ2-7; the listed D gene, TRBD1, was not tested against the DNA. TRBV12-2 is labeled a pseudogene. This CDR3 has 14 residues.